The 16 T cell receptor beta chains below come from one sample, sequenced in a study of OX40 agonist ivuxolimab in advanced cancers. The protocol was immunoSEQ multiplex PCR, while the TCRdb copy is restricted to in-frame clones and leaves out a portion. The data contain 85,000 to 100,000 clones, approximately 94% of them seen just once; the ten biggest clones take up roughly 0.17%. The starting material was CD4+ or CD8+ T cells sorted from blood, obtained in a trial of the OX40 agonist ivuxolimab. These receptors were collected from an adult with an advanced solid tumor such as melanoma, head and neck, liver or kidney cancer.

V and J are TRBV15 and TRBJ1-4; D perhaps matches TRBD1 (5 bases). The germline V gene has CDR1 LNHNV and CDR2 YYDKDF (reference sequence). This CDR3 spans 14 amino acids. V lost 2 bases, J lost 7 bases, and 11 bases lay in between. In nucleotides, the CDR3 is TGTGCCACCAGCAGAAACGGACACGCTGAAAAACTGTTTTTT. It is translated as CATSRNGHAEKLFF.

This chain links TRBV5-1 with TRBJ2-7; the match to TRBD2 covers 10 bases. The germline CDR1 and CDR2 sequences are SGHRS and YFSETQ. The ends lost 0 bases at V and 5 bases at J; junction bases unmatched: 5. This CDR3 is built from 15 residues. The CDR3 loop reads CASSLDPSGRDEQYF. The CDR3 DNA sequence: TGCGCCAGCAGCTTGGATCCCAGCGGGAGGGACGAGCAGTACTTC.

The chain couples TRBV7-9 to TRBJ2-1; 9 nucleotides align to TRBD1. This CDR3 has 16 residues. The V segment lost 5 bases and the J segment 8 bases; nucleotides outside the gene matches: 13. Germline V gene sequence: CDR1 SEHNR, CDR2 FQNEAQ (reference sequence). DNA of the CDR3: TGTGCCAGCAGCACACCCGGGACAGGGAATGCATATGAGCAGTTCTTC. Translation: CASSTPGTGNAYEQFF.

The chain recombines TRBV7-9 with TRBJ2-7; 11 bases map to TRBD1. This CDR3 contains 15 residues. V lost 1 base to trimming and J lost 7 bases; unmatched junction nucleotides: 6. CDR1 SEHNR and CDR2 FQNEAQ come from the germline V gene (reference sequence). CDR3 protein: CASSLGGTGGREQYF. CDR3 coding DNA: TGTGCCAGCAGCTTAGGTGGGACAGGGGGAAGGGAGCAGTACTTC.

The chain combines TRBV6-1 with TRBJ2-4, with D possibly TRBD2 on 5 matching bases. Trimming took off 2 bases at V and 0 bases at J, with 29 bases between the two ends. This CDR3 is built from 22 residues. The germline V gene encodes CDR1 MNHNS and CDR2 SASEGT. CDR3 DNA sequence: TGTGCCAGCAGTGAATCCCCCCCGCGGGCCACGACGGTGACTCTAGCCAAAAACATTCAGTACTTC. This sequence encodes CASSESPPRATTVTLAKNIQYF.

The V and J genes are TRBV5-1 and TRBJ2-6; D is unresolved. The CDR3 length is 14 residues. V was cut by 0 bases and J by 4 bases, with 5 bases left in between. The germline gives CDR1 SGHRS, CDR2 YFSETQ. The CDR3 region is CASSLVAGANVLTF. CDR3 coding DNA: TGCGCCAGCAGCTTGGTAGCAGGGGCCAACGTCCTGACTTTC.

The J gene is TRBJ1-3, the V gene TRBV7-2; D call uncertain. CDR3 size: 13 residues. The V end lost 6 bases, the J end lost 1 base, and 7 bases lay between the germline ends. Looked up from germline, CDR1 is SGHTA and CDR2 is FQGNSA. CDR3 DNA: TGTGCCAGCAGAGGGCAGTCTGGAAACACCATATATTTT. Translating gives CASRGQSGNTIYF.

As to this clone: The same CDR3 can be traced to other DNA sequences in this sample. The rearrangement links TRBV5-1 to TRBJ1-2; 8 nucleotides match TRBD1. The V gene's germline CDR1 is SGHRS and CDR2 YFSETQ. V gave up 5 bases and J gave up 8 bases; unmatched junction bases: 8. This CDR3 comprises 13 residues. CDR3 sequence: CASSFGQGGGYTF. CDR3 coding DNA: TGCGCCAGCAGTTTCGGACAGGGCGGCGGCTACACCTTC. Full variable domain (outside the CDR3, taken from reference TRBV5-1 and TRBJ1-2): KAGVTQTPRYLIKTRGQQVTLSCSPISGHRSVSWYQQTPGQGLQFLFEYFSETQRNKGNFPGRFSGRQFSNSRSEMNVSTLELGDSALYLCASSFGQGGGYTFGSGTRLTVV.

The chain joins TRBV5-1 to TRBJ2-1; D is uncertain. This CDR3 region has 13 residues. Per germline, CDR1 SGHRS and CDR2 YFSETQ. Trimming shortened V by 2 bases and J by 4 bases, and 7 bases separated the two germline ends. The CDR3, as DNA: TGCGCCAGCAGCTTCGGCAGTTACAATGAGCAGTTCTTC. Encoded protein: CASSFGSYNEQFF.

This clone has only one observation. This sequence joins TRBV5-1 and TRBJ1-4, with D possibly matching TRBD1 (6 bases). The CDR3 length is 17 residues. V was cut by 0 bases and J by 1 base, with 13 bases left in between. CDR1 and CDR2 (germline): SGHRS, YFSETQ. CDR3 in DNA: TGCGCCAGCAGCTTGGGACAGGCATTACTAACTAATGAAAAACTGTTTTTT. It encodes CASSLGQALLTNEKLFF.

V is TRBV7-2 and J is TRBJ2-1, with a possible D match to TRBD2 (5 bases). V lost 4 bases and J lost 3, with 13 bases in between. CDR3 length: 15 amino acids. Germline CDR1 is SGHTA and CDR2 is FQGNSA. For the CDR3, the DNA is TGTGCCAGCAGCTGGAGCGGAGGCAACTACAATGAGCAGTTCTTC. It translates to CASSWSGGNYNEQFF.

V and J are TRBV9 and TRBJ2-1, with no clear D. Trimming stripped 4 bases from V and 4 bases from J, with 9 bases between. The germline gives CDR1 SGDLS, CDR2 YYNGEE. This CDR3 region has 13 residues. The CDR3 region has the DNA TGTGCCAGCAGCTTAACAGTATACAATGAGCAGTTCTTC. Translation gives CASSLTVYNEQFF.

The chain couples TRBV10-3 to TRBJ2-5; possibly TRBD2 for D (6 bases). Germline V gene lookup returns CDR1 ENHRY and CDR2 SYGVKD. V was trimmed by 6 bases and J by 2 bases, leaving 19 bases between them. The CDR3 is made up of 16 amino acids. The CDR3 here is CAISPSGGKGQETQYF. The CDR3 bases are TGTGCCATCAGCCCCAGTGGGGGGAAGGGGCAAGAGACCCAGTACTTC.

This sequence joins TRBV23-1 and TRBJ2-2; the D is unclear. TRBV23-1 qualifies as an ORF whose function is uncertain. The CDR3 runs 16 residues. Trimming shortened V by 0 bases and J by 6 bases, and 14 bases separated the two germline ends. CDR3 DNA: TGCGCCAGCAGTCAATCTGGGAAGGCCGGGCCCGGGGAGCTGTTTTTT. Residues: CASSQSGKAGPGELFF.

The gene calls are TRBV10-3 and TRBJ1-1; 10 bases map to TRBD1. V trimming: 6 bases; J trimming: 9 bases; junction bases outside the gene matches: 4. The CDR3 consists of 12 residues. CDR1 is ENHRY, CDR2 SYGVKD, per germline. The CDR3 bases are TGTGCCATCAGCCGGGACAGGGGTAAAGCTTTCTTT. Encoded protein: CAISRDRGKAFF.

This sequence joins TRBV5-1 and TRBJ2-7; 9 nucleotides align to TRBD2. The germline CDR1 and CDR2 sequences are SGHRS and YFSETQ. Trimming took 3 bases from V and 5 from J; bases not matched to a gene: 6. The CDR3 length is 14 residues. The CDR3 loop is CASSSLAGQDEQYF. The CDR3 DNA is TGCGCCAGCAGCTCCCTAGCGGGGCAGGACGAGCAGTACTTC.